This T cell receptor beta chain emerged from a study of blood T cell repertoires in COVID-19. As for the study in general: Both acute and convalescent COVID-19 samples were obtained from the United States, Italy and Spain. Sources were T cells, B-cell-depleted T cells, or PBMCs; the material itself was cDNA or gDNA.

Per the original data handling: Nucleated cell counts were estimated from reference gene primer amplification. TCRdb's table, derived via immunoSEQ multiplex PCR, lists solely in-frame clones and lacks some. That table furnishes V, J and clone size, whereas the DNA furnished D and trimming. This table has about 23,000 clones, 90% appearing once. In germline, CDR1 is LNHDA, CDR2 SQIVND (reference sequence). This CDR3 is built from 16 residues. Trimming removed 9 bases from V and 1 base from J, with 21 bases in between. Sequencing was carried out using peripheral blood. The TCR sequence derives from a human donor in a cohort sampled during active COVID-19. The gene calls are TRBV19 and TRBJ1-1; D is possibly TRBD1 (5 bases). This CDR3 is CASRAPVGGTNTEAFF. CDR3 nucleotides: TGTGCCAGCAGGGCCCCAGTCGGGGGGACGAACACTGAAGCTTTCTTT.